A single sample is the source of the 15 T cell receptor beta chains below, sequenced in a study of T cells in Graves' hyperthyroidism and ophthalmopathy. Amplified TCR beta CDR3 regions came from RNA transcripts. The HTBI primer set was used in a first-round RT-PCR of the TCR CDR3. MiXCR was run by TCRdb on the multiplex PCR reads, yielding one entry per CDR3 protein. The sample holds approximately 590,000 distinct CDR3 sequences, 46% seen once. Sequencing was performed on peripheral blood or thyroid tissue (not recorded which). The receptor set was obtained from a woman younger than 30 with Graves' hyperthyroidism.

J is TRBJ2-5 and V is TRBV7-8, with 10 bases matching TRBD1. Germline CDR1 is SGHVS and CDR2 is FQNEAQ. Trimming took 2 bases from V and 5 from J; bases not matched to a gene: 11. The CDR3 sequence is 17 residues long. The CDR3 bases are TGTGCCAGCAGCTTAACCCGGGACAGGGGCCCTAGGGAGACCCAGTACTTC. Encoded protein: CASSLTRDRGPRETQYF. The full variable domain, with the rest looked up from reference TRBV7-8 and TRBJ2-5, is GAGVSQSPRYKVAKRGQDVALRCDPISGHVSLFWYQQALGQGPEFLTYFQNEAQLDKSGLPSDRFFAERPEGSVSTLKIQRTQQEDSAVYLCASSLTRDRGPRETQYFGPGTRLLVL.

Ten or more counts support this clonotype. The chain uses TRBV7-9 and TRBJ2-7; TRBD2 matches at 8 bases. V was clipped by 4 bases and J by 5 bases; unmatched bases: 10. The length of the CDR3 is 15 residues. Per the germline V gene, CDR1 is SEHNR and CDR2 is FQNEAQ (reference sequence). The CDR3, as DNA: TGTGCCAGCAGCTCCCGCCGGGAGGGGACGGACGAGCAGTACTTC. It translates to CASSSRREGTDEQYF.

This clonotype was seen ten or more times. The rearrangement uses TRBV7-8 and TRBJ1-1; D is unclear. Trimming removed 2 bases from V and 13 bases from J, with 14 bases in between. The germline V gene has CDR1 SGHVS and CDR2 FQNEAQ. CDR3 length equals 12 residues. The CDR3 DNA follows: TGTGCCAGCAGCTTATCGGCAGTTTGGGTTTTCTTT. It translates to CASSLSAVWVFF.

V is TRBV10-3 and J is TRBJ1-4; unclear D gene. V shed 3 bases and J shed 8 bases, with 4 bases lying between them. This CDR3 contains 11 residues. Germline V gene lookup returns CDR1 ENHRY and CDR2 SYGVKD. CDR3 nucleotide sequence: TGTGCCATCAGTGACCCCGAAAAACTGTTTTTT. Translated: CAISDPEKLFF.

CDR3 sequence (DNA): TGTGCCAGCACTAAGGGTTTGAACACTGAAGCTTTCTTT. Protein: CASTKGLNTEAFF. The chain couples TRBV6-1 to TRBJ1-1; D unclear. Germline CDR1 MNHNS, CDR2 SASEGT. V lost 7 bases to trimming and J lost 0 bases, with 9 bases between them. CDR3 length: 13 amino acids.

This clonotype was counted at least ten times. V usage is TRBV19 and J usage is TRBJ2-6; a weak D match, TRBD1 (7 bases). Looked up from germline, CDR1 is LNHDA and CDR2 is SQIVND (reference sequence). Trimming stripped 9 bases from V and 4 bases from J, with 16 bases between. The CDR3 sequence is 15 residues long. CDR3 loop: CASSGGGIGANVLTF. The CDR3 DNA reads TGTGCCAGCAGTGGAGGGGGCATAGGGGCCAACGTCCTGACTTTC. Supplemented by reference TRBV19 and TRBJ2-6, the full variable domain reads DGGITQSPKYLFRKEGQNVTLSCEQNLNHDAMYWYRQDPGQGLRLIYYSQIVNDFQKGDIAEGYSVSREKKESFPLTVTSAQKNPTAFYLCASSGGGIGANVLTFGAGSRLTVL.

The V gene is TRBV7-8, the J gene TRBJ1-4; TRBD1 matches at 8 bases. V lost 4 bases and J lost 7; bases outside the gene matches: 5. This CDR3 region has 14 residues. Per the germline V gene, CDR1 is SGHVS and CDR2 is FQNEAQ. As DNA, the CDR3 is TGTGCCAGCAGCTCGACAGGGGCGGGTGAAAAACTGTTTTTT. Translated: CASSSTGAGEKLFF.

This clonotype was observed at least ten times. V gene TRBV7-3 combines with J gene TRBJ2-2; a possible D gene is TRBD2 (5 bases). Germline CDR1 SGHTA, CDR2 FQGTGA. V gave up 2 bases and J gave up 1 base, with 8 bases separating them. CDR3 length equals 15 residues. For the CDR3, the DNA is TGTGCCAGCAGCTTACTCCGGGGGAACACCGGGGAGCTGTTTTTT. Protein sequence: CASSLLRGNTGELFF.

The chain recombines TRBV29-1 with TRBJ2-5, with TRBD1 matching over 8 bases. CDR3 length equals 13 residues. Trimming at V came to 5 bases and at J to 4 bases, leaving 6 bases not matched to a gene. CDR1 and CDR2 from the germline V gene are SQVTM and ANQGSEA. The CDR3 sequence is CSVNSRGRETQYF. The CDR3 DNA reads TGCAGCGTTAACTCCAGGGGGCGAGAGACCCAGTACTTC.

The chain employs TRBV7-2 and TRBJ2-2; D may be TRBD2 (6 bases). V lost 6 bases to trimming and J lost 6 bases, with 14 bases between them. From germline, CDR1 is SGHTA and CDR2 FQGNSA. The CDR3 has 14 residues. CDR3 DNA sequence: TGTGCCAGCAGGTTGACTAGATCCCCCGGGGAGCTGTTTTTT. Protein product: CASRLTRSPGELFF.

The chain recombines TRBV6-5 with TRBJ1-2; D remains unclear. CDR1 and CDR2 (germline): MNHEY, SVGAGI. The CDR3 covers 12 residues. Trimming took off 6 bases at V and 4 bases at J, with 9 bases between the two ends. CDR3 bases: TGTGCCAGCAGAAAAGGACTCTATGGCTACACCTTC. Amino acid sequence: CASRKGLYGYTF.

V gene TRBV25-1 combines with J gene TRBJ1-5; no firm D call. This CDR3 is 11 amino acids long. The ends were cut back, 6 bases at V and 3 bases at J, with 3 bases in the middle. Per the germline V gene, CDR1 is MGHDK and CDR2 is SYGVNS. The CDR3 coding sequence is TGTGCCAGCAGCCACAATCAGCCCCAGCATTTT. It encodes CASSHNQPQHF.

The table lists this clonotype with a few counts. J is TRBJ2-7 and V is TRBV7-8; the D gene could be TRBD1 or TRBD2 (5 bases each). The CDR3 has 14 residues. Trimming left V 7 bases short and J 3 bases short, with 16 bases between. CDR1 SGHVS and CDR2 FQNEAQ come from the germline V gene. DNA for the CDR3: TGTGCCAGCACCCTGTGGGGGAGTAGCTACGAGCAGTACTTC. Encoded protein: CASTLWGSSYEQYF. The whole variable domain, remainder taken from reference TRBV7-8 and TRBJ2-7, is GAGVSQSPRYKVAKRGQDVALRCDPISGHVSLFWYQQALGQGPEFLTYFQNEAQLDKSGLPSDRFFAERPEGSVSTLKIQRTQQEDSAVYLCASTLWGSSYEQYFGPGTRLTVT.

At least ten counts were recorded for this clonotype. V and J are TRBV10-3 and TRBJ1-2; 8 bases line up with TRBD1. The CDR3 runs to 14 residues. Germline V gene lookup returns CDR1 ENHRY and CDR2 SYGVKD. J gave up 8 bases and V 2 bases, and 7 bases lay outside the gene matches. Here the CDR3 reads CAISEVGTGLGYTF. The CDR3 DNA sequence: TGTGCCATCAGTGAGGTTGGGACAGGCTTAGGCTACACCTTC.

Details on this clonotype: The junction shows a germline mismatch at one end, possibly a read error. The chain uses TRBV10-2 and TRBJ1-5; D is possibly TRBD1 (6 bases). The CDR3 covers 15 residues. Germline lookup yields CDR1 WSHSY and CDR2 SAAADI. In DNA form, the CDR3 reads TGTGCCAGCAGGGCACGGACAGAAAGCAATCAGCCCCAGCATTTT. Translating gives CASRARTESNQPQHF.